The 9 T cell receptor beta chains reported below all come from one sample, sequenced in a study of cytomegalovirus exposure and HLA in healthy donors. Both 60 Vbeta primers and 13 Jbeta primers went into the PCR. The data were produced by immunoSEQ multiplex PCR, yet TCRdb's version contains in-frame clones alone and is incomplete. The sample lists 130,000 or so clones; about 80% were seen once. Sequencing was carried out using PBMCs. These receptors were taken from a man aged 30 to 39 in good health and CMV-seronegative.

The J gene is TRBJ1-4, the V gene TRBV29-1, with D possibly TRBD1 on 5 matching bases. This CDR3 has 14 amino acids. V lost 4 bases, J lost 7 bases, and 16 bases lay in between. Germline CDR1 and CDR2: SQVTM and ANQGSEA. The CDR3 loop is CSVGLFQGGEKLFF. The CDR3 DNA is TGCAGCGTTGGTCTTTTTCAGGGCGGTGAAAAACTGTTTTTT.

The chain recombines TRBV5-8 with TRBJ2-7; a possible D gene is TRBD1 (5 bases). Germline loops: CDR1 SGHTS, CDR2 YDEGEE. V was shortened by 4 bases and J by 5 bases, with 13 bases between the two germline ends. This CDR3 has 13 amino acids. The CDR3 is CASSLDSVHEQYF. CDR3 bases: TGTGCCAGCAGCCTCGACAGCGTCCACGAGCAGTACTTC.

The rearrangement uses TRBV6-1 and TRBJ1-3; no definite D call. Germline-derived CDR1 and CDR2 are MNHNS and SASEGT. The CDR3 is 12 amino acids. The CDR3 reads CGGGDSGNTIYF. CDR3 bases: TGTGGGGGAGGAGACTCTGGAAACACCATATATTTT.

The gene calls are TRBV28 and TRBJ2-7, with D possibly matching TRBD2 (5 bases). Looked up from germline, CDR1 is MDHEN and CDR2 is SYDVKM. This CDR3 is 14 amino acids long. The germline V and J ends were trimmed by 3 bases and 3 bases, with 12 bases remaining between them. The CDR3 sequence: CASSFSSDFYEQYF. The CDR3 DNA follows: TGTGCCAGCAGTTTTAGTAGCGACTTCTACGAGCAGTACTTC.

CDR3 amino acids: CASRDRGFTEAFF. For the CDR3, the DNA is TGTGCCAGCAGGGACAGGGGATTCACTGAAGCTTTCTTT. This chain links TRBV6-1 with TRBJ1-1; 9 positions match TRBD1. Trimming removed 6 bases from V and 4 bases from J; junction bases left unmatched: 3. The germline V gene has CDR1 MNHNS and CDR2 SASEGT. CDR3 size: 13 residues.

This clone came up once. The J gene is TRBJ1-5, the V gene TRBV29-1; D is ambiguous. Trimming cost V 5 bases and J 3 bases, with 14 bases left between them. Germline values: CDR1 SQVTM, CDR2 ANQGSEA. The CDR3 loop spans 14 amino acids. CDR3 DNA sequence: TGCAGCGTTTCGGGTCCGGGGAACAATCAGCCCCAGCATTTT. Its protein is CSVSGPGNNQPQHF. Full variable domain (missing parts from reference TRBV29-1 and TRBJ1-5): SAVISQKPSRDICQRGTSLTIQCQVDSQVTMMFWYRQQPGQSLTLIATANQGSEATYESGFVIDKFPISRPNLTFSTLTVSNMSPEDSSIYLCSVSGPGNNQPQHFGDGTRLSIL.

This CDR3 reads CASSFDRGPMEKLFF. The CDR3 nucleotides are TGTGCCAGCAGTTTCGACAGGGGCCCCATGGAAAAACTGTTTTTT. The V call is TRBV27, the J call TRBJ1-4; 8 bases are shared with TRBD1. The CDR3 spans 15 residues. Looked up from germline, CDR1 is MNHEY and CDR2 is SMNVEV (reference sequence). The V segment lost 3 bases and the J segment 8 bases; nucleotides outside the gene matches: 8.

The chain joins TRBV5-1 to TRBJ2-3; the match to TRBD2 covers 9 bases. This CDR3 is built from 16 residues. Germline CDR1 and CDR2: SGHRS and YFSETQ. V dropped 0 bases and J dropped 6; count of bases not matched to a gene: 8. Written as DNA, the CDR3 is TGCGCCAGCAGCTTGGTTCCCGCGGGAGGGGAGGATACGCAGTATTTT. It codes for CASSLVPAGGEDTQYF.

The V call is TRBV19, the J call TRBJ2-3; D possibly corresponds to TRBD2 (5 bases). V was pared by 4 bases and J by 4 bases, with 18 bases between. The germline V gene encodes CDR1 LNHDA and CDR2 SQIVND (reference sequence). CDR3 length: 16 amino acids. The CDR3 protein is CASSRSSTWRADTQYF. The CDR3 DNA reads as TGTGCCAGTAGTAGATCCTCTACCTGGCGGGCAGATACGCAGTATTTT.